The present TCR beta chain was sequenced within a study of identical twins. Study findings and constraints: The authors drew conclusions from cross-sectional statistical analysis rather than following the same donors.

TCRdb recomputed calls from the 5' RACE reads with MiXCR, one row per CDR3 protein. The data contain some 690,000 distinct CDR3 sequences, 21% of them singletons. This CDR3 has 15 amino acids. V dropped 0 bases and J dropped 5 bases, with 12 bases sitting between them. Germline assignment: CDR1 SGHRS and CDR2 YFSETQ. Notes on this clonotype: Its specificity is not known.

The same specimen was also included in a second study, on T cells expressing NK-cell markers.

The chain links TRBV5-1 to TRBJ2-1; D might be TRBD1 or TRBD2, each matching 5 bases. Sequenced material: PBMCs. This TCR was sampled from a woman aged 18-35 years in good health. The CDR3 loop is CASSLASGRHNEQFF. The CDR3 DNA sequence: TGCGCCAGCAGCTTGGCCTCGGGACGACACAATGAGCAGTTCTTC.